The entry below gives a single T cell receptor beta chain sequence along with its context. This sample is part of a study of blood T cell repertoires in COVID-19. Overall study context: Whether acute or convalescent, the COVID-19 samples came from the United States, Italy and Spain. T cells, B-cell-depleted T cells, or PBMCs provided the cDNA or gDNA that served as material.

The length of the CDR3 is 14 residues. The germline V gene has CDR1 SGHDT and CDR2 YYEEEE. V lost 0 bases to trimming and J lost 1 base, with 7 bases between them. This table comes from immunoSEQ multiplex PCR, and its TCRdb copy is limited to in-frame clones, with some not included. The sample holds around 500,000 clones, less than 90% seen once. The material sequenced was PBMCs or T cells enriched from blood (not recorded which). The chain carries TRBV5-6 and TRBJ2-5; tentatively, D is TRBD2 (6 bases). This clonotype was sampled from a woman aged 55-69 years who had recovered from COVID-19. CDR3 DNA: TGTGCCAGCAGCTTGGGGGGACTCCAAGAGACCCAGTACTTC. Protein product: CASSLGGLQETQYF.